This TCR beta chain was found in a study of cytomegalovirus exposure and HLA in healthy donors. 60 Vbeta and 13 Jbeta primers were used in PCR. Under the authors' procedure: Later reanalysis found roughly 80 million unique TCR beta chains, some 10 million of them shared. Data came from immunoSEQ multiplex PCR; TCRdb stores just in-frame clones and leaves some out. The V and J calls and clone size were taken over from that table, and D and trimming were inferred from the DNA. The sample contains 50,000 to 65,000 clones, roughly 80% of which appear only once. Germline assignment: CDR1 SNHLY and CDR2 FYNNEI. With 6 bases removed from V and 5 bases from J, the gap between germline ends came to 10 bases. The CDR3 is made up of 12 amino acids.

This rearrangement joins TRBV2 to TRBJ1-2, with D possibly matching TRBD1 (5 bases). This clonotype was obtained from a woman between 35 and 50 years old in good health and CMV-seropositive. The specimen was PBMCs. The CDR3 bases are TGTGCCAGCAGCGAGACAGATTATGGCTACACCTTC. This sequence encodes CASSETDYGYTF.